This T cell receptor (beta chain) was observed in a study of shared clonotypes between healthy human individuals. In the study overall: The donor group consisted of a couple of women and three men, aged 18 to 49. Each donor had three CD4 naive, three CD4 memory, two CD8 naive and one CD8 memory plate.

Authors' processing steps: Sequence data from immunoSEQ were junction-only and lacked quality scores; consequently, filtering differed. TCRdb's copy holds only in-frame clones and misses some; the assay was immunoSEQ multiplex PCR. V and J calls and clone size come straight from that table; D and trimming were deduced from the DNA. The sample includes about 600,000 clones, 95% to 98% of them seen just once. Naive CD8 cells were CD45RO-negative, positively selected for CCR7, excluding terminally differentiated effector memory CD45RA+ cells. The germline CDR1 and CDR2 sequences are SQVTM and ANQGSEA. V lost 6 bases and J 5 bases, leaving 16 bases between the germline ends. This CDR3 spans 14 amino acids.

The specimen was naive CD8+ T cells sorted from blood. The chain is built from TRBV29-1 and TRBJ1-4; tentative D call: TRBD1 (5 bases). The receptor comes from a man aged 30-40 years in good health. The CDR3, as DNA: TGCAGCGTGCCCGATCCGGGGGGGAATGAAAAACTGTTTTTT. Translated, it gives CSVPDPGGNEKLFF.